This section outlines one T cell receptor beta chain sequence together with its context. Its matching antigen is unknown. The CDR3 consists of 15 residues. The germline V gene encodes CDR1 LGHNA and CDR2 YNFKEQ. The V end was cut by 1 base, the J end by 0 bases, with 10 bases between. This entry comes from a study of T cells after yellow fever vaccination. Study findings and constraints: The CD4 compartment and the CD8 compartment contained a small share of clonotypes in common. The study noted that FACS-sorted repertoires could contain abundant clonotypes contaminating from the bulk population. Re-detected after boosting: most primary clones, 96% of CD4 and about 89% of CD8.

Generation of TCR cDNA used 5'RACE template switching (which added a universal primer site and UMIs). One entry per CDR3 protein results from TCRdb running MiXCR on the 5' RACE reads. The data contain hundreds of thousands of distinct CDR3 sequences, approximately 19% of them singletons. This chain connects TRBV4-2 to TRBJ2-7; D possibly corresponds to TRBD1 (5 bases). This sample comprised PBMCs, obtained before the yellow fever booster vaccination. This TCR was recovered from a man between 18 and 29 years old who received the YFV17D yellow fever vaccine. In DNA, the CDR3 is TGTGCCAGCAGCCAAGTGGGCAGGGACTCCTACGAGCAGTACTTC. Residues: CASSQVGRDSYEQYF.